This TCR beta chain was sequenced for a study of blood T cell repertoires in COVID-19. Produced via immunoSEQ multiplex PCR; TCRdb's table is partial and in-frame only. Here the sample spans roughly 150,000 clones, 84% being singletons. The CDR3 is 15 amino acids. Germline V CDR1 and CDR2: SGHTA, FQGNSA. Trimming removed 5 bases from V and 1 base from J, with 12 bases in between. The sample was peripheral blood. The sequence was collected from a woman between 45 and 60 years old in a cohort sampled during active or convalescent COVID-19. The chain has TRBV7-2 and TRBJ2-1; tentative D call: TRBD2 (6 bases). The chain's CDR3 is CASSPAGGSYNEQFF. The DNA for the CDR3 is TGTGCCAGCAGCCCCGCCGGAGGGTCCTACAATGAGCAGTTCTTC.